The present T cell receptor (beta chain) was sequenced within a study of shared clonotypes between healthy human individuals. Study results and limitations: Memory subsets had estimated richness that was generally smaller than that of naive subsets.

CD4+ cells yielded CD45RA+ naive and CD45RA-negative memory subsets. CDR1 SGHNT and CDR2 YYREEE come from the germline V gene (reference sequence). The CDR3 has 13 residues. V was trimmed by 3 bases and J by 4 bases, leaving 11 bases between them. This clone has a single count. Antigen unknown. Produced via immunoSEQ multiplex PCR; TCRdb's table is partial and in-frame only. Counted here are 2 million to 3 million clones, around nine tenths occurring once; the ten biggest clones make up around 0.14%. The material sequenced was naive CD4+ T cells sorted from blood. Subset specified: CD45RA+ positively selected. This TCR was recovered from a man in his late teens or twenties in good health. The genes are TRBV5-4 and TRBJ2-7, with D possibly TRBD1 on 5 matching bases. CDR3 in DNA: TGTGCCAGCAGCTCGTCGACAGAATACGAGCAGTACTTC. The encoded protein is CASSSSTEYEQYF. The full variable domain, completed using reference TRBV5-4 and TRBJ2-7, is ETGVTQSPTHLIKTRGQQVTLRCSSQSGHNTVSWYQQALGQGPQFIFQYYREEENGRGNFPPRFSGLQFPNYSSELNVNALELDDSALYLCASSSSTEYEQYFGPGTRLTVT.